This entry describes one T cell receptor (beta chain). The data originate from a study of blood T cell repertoires in COVID-19. Study overall: Collection of acute and convalescent COVID-19 samples took place in the United States, Italy and Spain.

Germline assignment: CDR1 SGHAT and CDR2 FQNNGV. CDR3 length equals 18 residues. Losses at the gene ends were 1 base for V and 3 bases for J; bases not matched to a gene: 8. Generated by immunoSEQ multiplex PCR, the TCRdb table keeps only in-frame clones and is missing some. The table records tens of thousands of clones, just over 85% of them present only once. The V and J genes are TRBV11-2 and TRBJ2-3; TRBD2 matches 12 bases. The material sequenced was peripheral blood. This clonotype was sampled from a man aged 25 to 40 with acute or convalescent COVID-19. The CDR3 reads CASSLGLAGVGVTDTQYF. The CDR3 nucleotides read TGTGCCAGCAGCTTAGGACTAGCGGGAGTGGGGGTGACAGATACGCAGTATTTT.